A single sample gave rise to the 9 T cell receptor beta chains below, sequenced in a study of T cell repertoires in cytomegalovirus infection. MiXCR, applied by TCRdb to the reads, yields one record per CDR3 protein. Altogether 210,000 or so distinct CDR3 sequences are present, around 6.2% being singletons, with the ten largest covering 6.5%. The sample comprised PBMCs. The receptors here all came from a human donor in good health (CMV status not recorded). Some clones in this sample may be carry-over from other donors' samples.

V usage is TRBV20-1 and J usage is TRBJ1-6, with TRBD1 identical over 8 bases. The CDR3 runs to 15 residues. The V segment lost 6 bases and the J segment 6 bases; nucleotides outside the gene matches: 10. Germline CDR1 DFQATT, CDR2 SNEGSKA (reference sequence). CDR3 nucleotides: TGCAGTGCCACAGACAGGGGTCCTCCTAATTCACCCCTCCACTTT. It translates to CSATDRGPPNSPLHF.

This clonotype was detected ten times or more. The chain carries TRBV20-1 and TRBJ2-5, with 8 bases lining up with TRBD2. The CDR3 covers 14 residues. The V gene end was trimmed by 3 bases and the J gene end by 2 bases; junction bases not matched to a gene: 5. Germline-derived CDR1 and CDR2 are DFQATT and SNEGSKA (reference sequence). This CDR3 is CSARGRGAQETQYF. The CDR3, as DNA: TGCAGTGCTAGGGGGCGGGGGGCTCAAGAGACCCAGTACTTC.

This sequence joins TRBV19 and TRBJ1-5; D may be TRBD1 (5 bases). V was clipped by 7 bases and J by 4 bases, with 17 bases between them. The CDR3 totals 15 residues. CDR1 is LNHDA and CDR2 is SQIVND in the germline V gene (reference sequence). CDR3 loop: CASKQVHLGNQPQHF. The CDR3 DNA sequence: TGTGCCAGTAAACAGGTACACTTGGGGAATCAGCCCCAGCATTTT.

Ten or more counts support this clonotype. The chain is built from TRBV12-3 or TRBV12-4 and TRBJ1-1, with TRBD1 matching 7 bases. The CDR3 is 17 residues long. J lost 0 bases, V lost 2 bases, and 9 bases had no gene match. CDR3 loop: CASSLTGQLFMNTEAFF. Here the CDR3 DNA reads TGTGCCAGCAGTTTAACGGGACAGCTTTTCATGAACACTGAAGCTTTCTTT.

This clonotype turned up a few times. CDR3 sequence reads: CASSLSIALNNQPQHF. The CDR3 DNA reads as TGTGCCAGCAGTTTAAGCATAGCGCTAAACAATCAGCCCCAGCATTTT. This chain joins TRBV28 and TRBJ1-5, with no clear D. V was cut by 2 bases and J by 3 bases, with 14 bases left in between. Germline CDR1 MDHEN, CDR2 SYDVKM. CDR3 length: 16 amino acids.

In this sample, this clonotype turned up many times. This rearrangement joins TRBV2 to TRBJ1-1; no firm D call. CDR1 SNHLY and CDR2 FYNNEI come from the germline V gene. The CDR3 consists of 14 residues. Trimming shortened V by 2 bases and J by 1 base, and 8 bases separated the two germline ends. This chain's CDR3 is CASSERTGNTEAFF. The CDR3 nucleotides are TGTGCCAGCAGTGAAAGGACGGGGAACACTGAAGCTTTCTTT. The full variable domain, with the rest looked up from reference TRBV2 and TRBJ1-1, is EPEVTQTPSHQVTQMGQEVILRCVPISNHLYFYWYRQILGQKVEFLVSFYNNEISEKSEIFDDQFSVERPDGSNFTLKIRSTKLEDSAMYFCASSERTGNTEAFFGQGTRLTVV.

This clonotype was counted ten times or more. The chain is built from TRBV6-5 and TRBJ1-1, with D unresolved. Trimming took off 2 bases at V and 5 bases at J, with 12 bases between the two ends. The germline CDR1 and CDR2 sequences are MNHEY and SVGAGI. The CDR3 extends over 14 amino acids. CDR3 DNA sequence: TGTGCCAGCAGTTACGAGGGAGTGAGGACTGAAGCTTTCTTT. The encoded protein is CASSYEGVRTEAFF.

This clonotype turned up a few times. The chain combines TRBV7-9 with TRBJ2-5; D possibly matches TRBD1 or TRBD2 (5 bases each). Germline V CDR1 and CDR2: SEHNR, FQNEAQ (reference sequence). The V end was cut by 5 bases, the J end by 5 bases, with 18 bases between. The CDR3 totals 15 residues. The CDR3 sequence: CASSPGTAVGETQYF. CDR3 coding DNA: TGTGCCAGCAGCCCGGGGACGGCCGTGGGTGAGACCCAGTACTTC.

This clonotype was observed at least ten times. The chain combines TRBV10-3 with TRBJ2-7; TRBD1 might be the D (6 bases). The CDR3 has 15 residues. V was trimmed by 5 bases and J by 2 bases, leaving 16 bases between them. Germline V gene sequence: CDR1 ENHRY, CDR2 SYGVKD. The CDR3 is CAISTDRPTAYEQYF. Written as DNA, the CDR3 is TGTGCCATCAGTACCGACAGGCCAACTGCCTACGAGCAGTACTTC.